This TCR beta chain came from a study of T cells in women clearing cervical HPV infection. Background on the study: For cases, blood was sampled a median around 150 days after lesion detection, interquartile range about 80 to 220 days. Points from the study as a whole: TRBV6-7 relative abundance averaged around 0.11% in cases and approximately 0.15% in controls.

Dot-blot hybridization genotyped cervical HPV amplified with MY09/MY11 PCR. In the case of this clone: Its target is not known. The read finishes 3 residues shy of the CDR3 end, and the germline J gene is used to complete it.

The protocol was immunoSEQ multiplex PCR, while the TCRdb copy is restricted to in-frame clones and leaves out a portion. The table lists around 46,000 clones. The germline V gene has CDR1 LGHNA and CDR2 YNFKEQ. This CDR3 comprises 17 residues. The J gene is TRBJ2-3, the V gene TRBV4-2; 11 bases line up with TRBD2. Specimen: blood buffy coat. This receptor was obtained from a woman between 18 and 70 years old with a cervical HPV16 infection that either progressed to CIN3+ or cleared (not recorded which). The CDR3 here is CASSQKKLAGAQETQYF. The DNA read from the CDR3 is TGTGCCAGCAGTCAAAAAAAACTAGCGGGAGCCCAAGAGACG.